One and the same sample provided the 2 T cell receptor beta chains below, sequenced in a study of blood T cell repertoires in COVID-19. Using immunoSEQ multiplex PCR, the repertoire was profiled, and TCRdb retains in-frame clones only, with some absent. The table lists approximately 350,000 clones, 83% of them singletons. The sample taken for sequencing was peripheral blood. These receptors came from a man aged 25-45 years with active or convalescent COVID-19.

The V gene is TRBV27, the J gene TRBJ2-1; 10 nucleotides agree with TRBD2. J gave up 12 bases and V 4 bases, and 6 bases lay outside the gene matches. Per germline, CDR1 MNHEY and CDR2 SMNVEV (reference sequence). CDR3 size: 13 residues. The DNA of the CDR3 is TGTGCCAGCAGTTGGGGAGCGGGAGGGTCGCAGTTCTTC. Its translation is CASSWGAGGSQFF.

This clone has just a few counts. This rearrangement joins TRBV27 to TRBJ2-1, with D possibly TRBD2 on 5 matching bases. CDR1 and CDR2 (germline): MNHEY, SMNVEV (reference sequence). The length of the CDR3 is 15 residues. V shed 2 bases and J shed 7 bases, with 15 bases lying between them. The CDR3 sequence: CASSLTWELYNEQFF. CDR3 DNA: TGTGCCAGCAGTTTAACCTGGGAGCTTTATAATGAGCAGTTCTTC.